This note documents a single T cell receptor beta chain sequence. The record originates from a study of blood T cell repertoires in COVID-19. Only in-frame clones appear in the TCRdb table, and some are missing; sequencing was by immunoSEQ multiplex PCR. The data show approximately 210,000 clones, with 82% seen just once and approximately 12% held by the top ten. The CDR3 has 15 amino acids. Trimming took off 9 bases at V and 9 bases at J, with 24 bases between the two ends. Germline values: CDR1 MGHDK, CDR2 SYGVNS. This TCR was sampled from a woman aged 40-49 years with acute or convalescent COVID-19. Sequencing was carried out using peripheral blood. V usage is TRBV25-1 and J usage is TRBJ2-1, with a weak D call TRBD1 (5 bases). The CDR3 reads CASRASTHRTSEQFF. The CDR3 DNA reads as TGTGCCAGTCGAGCATCCACCCATAGGACAAGTGAGCAGTTCTTC.